This record concerns one TCR beta chain sequence. The data were obtained in a study of OX40 agonist ivuxolimab in advanced cancers. About the study: Three individuals attained partial responses, comprising one hepatocellular carcinoma case and two cutaneous melanoma cases.

The repertoire was sequenced with immunoSEQ multiplex PCR; TCRdb's copy has only in-frame clones and lacks some. The sample includes 12,000 or so clones, about four fifths seen only once; the top ten take approximately 19%. Germline V gene lookup returns CDR1 MDHEN and CDR2 SYDVKM. The V end was cut by 3 bases, the J end by 6 bases, with 9 bases between. This CDR3 is 12 amino acids long. The chain uses TRBV28 and TRBJ2-7, with D unresolved. Source: CD4+ or CD8+ T cells sorted from blood, taken in a trial of the OX40 agonist ivuxolimab. The receptor was derived from an adult with an advanced solid tumor such as melanoma, head and neck, liver or kidney cancer. The CDR3 DNA follows: TGTGCCAGCAGTTTGGGTTTCTCCGAGCAGTACTTC. It codes for CASSLGFSEQYF.